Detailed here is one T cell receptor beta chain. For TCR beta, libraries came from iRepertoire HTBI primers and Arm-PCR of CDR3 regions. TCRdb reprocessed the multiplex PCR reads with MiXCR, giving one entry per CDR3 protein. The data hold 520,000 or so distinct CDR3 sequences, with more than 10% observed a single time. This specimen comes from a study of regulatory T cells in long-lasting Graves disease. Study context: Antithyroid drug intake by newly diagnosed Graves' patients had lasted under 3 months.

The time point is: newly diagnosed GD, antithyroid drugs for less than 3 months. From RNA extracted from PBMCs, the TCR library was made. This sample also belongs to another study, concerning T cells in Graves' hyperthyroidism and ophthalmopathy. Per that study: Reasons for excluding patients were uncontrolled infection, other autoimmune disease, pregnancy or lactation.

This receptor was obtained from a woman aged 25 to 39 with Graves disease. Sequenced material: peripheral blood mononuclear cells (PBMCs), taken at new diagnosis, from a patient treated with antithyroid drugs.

CDR3: CASNPTRTFLNQPQHF. CDR3 DNA: TGTGCCAGTAACCCCACTCGGACATTTTTAAATCAGCCCCAGCATTTT. The V gene is TRBV19, the J gene TRBJ1-5; the D gene is possibly TRBD1 (5 bases). Deletions cut 7 bases from V and 4 bases from J, with 20 bases between. The CDR3 is 16 amino acids. CDR1 is LNHDA and CDR2 is SQIVND in the germline V gene (reference sequence).